The source of this T cell receptor beta chain is a study of T-cell reconstitution after alpha-beta-depleted transplantation in children. The study, taken as a whole, reports: When one year had passed after transplant, most T-cell counts and diversity came from newly produced T cells. Several hundred graft clones that had expanded were reportedly the source of alpha-beta T cells about two months after transplant. Certain patients had high TCRbeta diversity at day 60, and it came from recipient T cells and thymic progenitors that survived.

During its preparation, the TCRbeta library received unique molecular identifiers. Each CDR3 protein gets one entry after TCRdb re-called the PCR reads with MiXCR. The table includes 250,000 to 300,000 distinct CDR3 sequences, 9.5% to 13% detected once. This clonotype was detected many times. Its antigen is unknown. This CDR3 comprises 12 residues. The germline gives CDR1 MNHEY, CDR2 SMNVEV (reference sequence). V was pared by 6 bases and J by 8 bases, with 11 bases between. This receptor was identified in a male patient under 10 years old who had a stem cell transplant for chronic granulomatous disease, so the T cells may come from the graft donor. The material sequenced was peripheral blood, taken 180 days after TCRalphabeta/CD19-depleted stem cell transplant. This sequence joins TRBV27 and TRBJ2-1; D perhaps matches TRBD1 (5 bases). The CDR3 nucleotides read TGTGCCAGCAGGTCTTGGGGCCATGAGCAGTTCTTC. As protein: CASRSWGHEQFF.